What follows are 23 T cell receptor beta chains derived from one specimen sequenced in a study of cytomegalovirus exposure and HLA in healthy donors (dated by TCRdb to about 2017). Libraries were built with the immunoSEQ multiplex PCR assay. For the multiplex PCR, a mixture combining 60 forward primers for TCR Vbeta segments and 13 reverse primers for TCR Jbeta segments was used. In its TCRdb copy, this immuneACCESS table keeps in-frame sequences only and misses some clones. Where compared with another copy, unresolved V genes explain less than half of these, and the others have no known cause. The sample table holds 150,000 to 250,000 clones, of which around 79% were seen once. Of the sample, approximately 1.4% falls within the top ten clones. The sequencing sample was made of PBMCs. These receptors were obtained from a girl aged 10 to 17 in good health and CMV-seropositive.

CDR3 in amino acids: CASSLYKGVKTYNSPLHF. Here the CDR3 DNA reads TGTGCCAGCAGTTTGTATAAGGGGGTAAAGACCTATAATTCACCCCTCCACTTT. The chain couples TRBV27 to TRBJ1-6, with TRBD1 as a possible D gene (6 bases). The V and J ends lost 3 bases and 2 bases respectively, with 17 bases between them. This CDR3 region has 18 residues. Germline V gene lookup returns CDR1 MNHEY and CDR2 SMNVEV (reference sequence).

V is TRBV5-1 and J is TRBJ2-2; 8 nucleotides match TRBD1. This CDR3 has 15 amino acids. The V gene's germline CDR1 is SGHRS and CDR2 YFSETQ. With 4 bases clipped from V and 0 bases from J, the junction kept 2 bases outside the gene matches. CDR3 coding DNA: TGCGCCAGCAGCCAGGGACAGGCGAACACCGGGGAGCTGTTTTTT. Translated, it gives CASSQGQANTGELFF.

J is TRBJ1-1 and V is TRBV9; tentatively, D is TRBD1 (6 bases). CDR1 is SGDLS, CDR2 YYNGEE, per germline. This CDR3 comprises 14 residues. The ends were cut back, 3 bases at V and 0 bases at J, with 9 bases in the middle. DNA of the CDR3: TGTGCCAGCAGCGCCGGACAGATGAACACTGAAGCTTTCTTT. It specifies CASSAGQMNTEAFF.

This clone was recorded once. The chain is built from TRBV30 and TRBJ1-1; D is undetermined. The CDR3 covers 11 residues. CDR1 GTSNPN and CDR2 SVGIG come from the germline V gene (reference sequence). The germline V and J ends were trimmed by 4 bases and 2 bases, with 5 bases remaining between them. Written as DNA, the CDR3 is TGTGCCTGGATGGCAAACACTGAAGCTTTCTTT. Residues: CAWMANTEAFF.

The chain recombines TRBV6-6 with TRBJ1-2, with D possibly TRBD1 on 6 matching bases. Trimming cost V 5 bases and J 1 base, with 14 bases left between them. CDR1 MNHNY and CDR2 SVGAGI come from the germline V gene (reference sequence). This CDR3 is 15 amino acids long. The CDR3 protein is CASSDRDINNYGYTF. The CDR3 nucleotides are TGTGCCAGCAGTGACCGGGACATTAATAACTATGGCTACACCTTC.

V and J are TRBV13 and TRBJ2-7; D is possibly TRBD1 (6 bases). V was trimmed by 4 bases and J by 6 bases, leaving 10 bases between them. This CDR3 spans 12 amino acids. Germline assignment: CDR1 PRHDT and CDR2 FYEKMQ (reference sequence). CDR3 in amino acids: CASSSRTAEQYF. The CDR3 DNA sequence: TGTGCCAGCAGCTCCCGGACAGCCGAGCAGTACTTC.

V usage is TRBV25-1 and J usage is TRBJ2-5; TRBD1 matches 8 bases. Germline assignment: CDR1 MGHDK and CDR2 SYGVNS. CDR3 length equals 17 residues. V lost 9 bases to trimming and J lost 6 bases; unmatched junction nucleotides: 21. The CDR3 is CARTHYTNRGRRKTQYF. CDR3 nucleotide sequence: TGTGCCAGGACGCACTACACCAACAGGGGGAGGAGGAAGACCCAGTACTTC.

This chain connects TRBV5-4 to TRBJ2-7; D perhaps matches TRBD1 (5 bases). Trimming took 2 bases from V and 5 from J, leaving 17 bases between them. The germline gives CDR1 SGHNT, CDR2 YYREEE (reference sequence). The CDR3 contains 15 residues. The CDR3 region has the DNA TGTGCCAGCAGCTTTTTTTTCCAGGGTCAGAACGAGCAGTACTTC. This encodes CASSFFFQGQNEQYF. Combining the CDR3 with reference TRBV5-4 and TRBJ2-7 gives the whole variable domain ETGVTQSPTHLIKTRGQQVTLRCSSQSGHNTVSWYQQALGQGPQFIFQYYREEENGRGNFPPRFSGLQFPNYSSELNVNALELDDSALYLCASSFFFQGQNEQYFGPGTRLTVT.

The chain recombines TRBV9 with TRBJ2-3; maybe TRBD2 (7 bases). CDR1 and CDR2 (germline): SGDLS, YYNGEE. Between the trimmed V and J ends, which lost 2 bases and 2 bases, there was a span of 12 bases. The CDR3 runs to 15 residues. Here the CDR3 reads CASSVRGASTDTQYF. The DNA of the CDR3 is TGTGCCAGCAGCGTCCGGGGGGCATCCACAGATACGCAGTATTTT.

This rearrangement joins TRBV4-1 to TRBJ2-2; unclear D gene. This CDR3 region has 16 residues. Germline CDR1 reads MGHRA; CDR2 reads YSYEKL. Trimming stripped 1 base from V and 3 bases from J, with 12 bases between. The CDR3: CASSQVPRLDTGELFF. The DNA for the CDR3 is TGCGCCAGCAGCCAAGTCCCCAGGCTGGACACCGGGGAGCTGTTTTTT.

The chain joins TRBV11-3 to TRBJ2-5; 9 bases match TRBD1. V was clipped by 4 bases and J by 5 bases; unmatched bases: 11. Germline V gene lookup returns CDR1 SGHNT and CDR2 YENEEA. The CDR3 runs 16 residues. CDR3 sequence: CASSSYRTGVDETQYF. The CDR3 DNA reads TGTGCCAGCAGCTCATACAGGACAGGGGTGGACGAGACCCAGTACTTC.

The V gene is TRBV6-4, the J gene TRBJ1-1, with 8 bases aligning to TRBD1. The CDR3 totals 13 residues. J gave up 7 bases and V 2 bases, and 3 bases lay outside the gene matches. Per germline, CDR1 MRHNA and CDR2 SNTAGT. The CDR3 nucleotides are TGTGCCAGCAGTGACGGACAGGGCCGTGAAGCTTTCTTT. Encoded protein: CASSDGQGREAFF.

V usage is TRBV7-2 and J usage is TRBJ1-2, with D possibly matching TRBD1 (6 bases). V was trimmed by 1 base and J by 2 bases, leaving 8 bases between them. The CDR3 is 14 amino acids. The germline V gene encodes CDR1 SGHTA and CDR2 FQGNSA. Here the CDR3 DNA reads TGTGCCAGCAGCTTAGGTACAGGGAACTATGGCTACACCTTC. It yields the protein CASSLGTGNYGYTF. The whole variable domain, remainder taken from reference TRBV7-2 and TRBJ1-2, is GAGVSQSPSNKVTEKGKDVELRCDPISGHTALYWYRQSLGQGLEFLIYFQGNSAPDKSGLPSDRFSAERTGGSVSTLTIQRTQQEDSAVYLCASSLGTGNYGYTFGSGTRLTVV.

This chain uses TRBV6-1 with TRBJ2-7; 8 nucleotides line up with TRBD2. Trimming removed 3 bases from V and 2 bases from J; junction bases left unmatched: 15. Germline V lookup: CDR1 MNHNS, CDR2 SASEGT. The CDR3 spans 18 residues. DNA of the CDR3: TGTGCCAGCAGTGATGTCCTAGAATCTAGCGGGCGGACCTACGAGCAGTACTTC. This gives the protein CASSDVLESSGRTYEQYF.

V is TRBV5-4 and J is TRBJ2-5, with TRBD2 matching over 7 bases. This CDR3 region has 14 residues. Germline CDR1 reads SGHNT; CDR2 reads YYREEE (reference sequence). Trimming at V came to 4 bases and at J to 5 bases, leaving 8 bases not matched to a gene. For the CDR3, the DNA is TGTGCCAGCAGCCAGAGCGGGGTTGGTGAGACCCAGTACTTC. Translated: CASSQSGVGETQYF. Using reference TRBV5-4 and TRBJ2-5 for the parts outside the CDR3, the full variable domain is ETGVTQSPTHLIKTRGQQVTLRCSSQSGHNTVSWYQQALGQGPQFIFQYYREEENGRGNFPPRFSGLQFPNYSSELNVNALELDDSALYLCASSQSGVGETQYFGPGTRLLVL.

The chain employs TRBV4-3 and TRBJ2-2; possibly TRBD2 for D (6 bases). CDR3 size: 15 residues. Per the germline V gene, CDR1 is LGHNA and CDR2 is YSLEER. Trimming took 4 bases from V and 5 from J, leaving 14 bases between them. The DNA for the CDR3 is TGCGCCAGCAGCCGTAATAGCGGTACAACCGGGGAGCTGTTTTTT. Its protein is CASSRNSGTTGELFF.

This chain joins TRBV18 and TRBJ1-6, with a possible D match to TRBD1 (5 bases). V shed 3 bases and J shed 0 bases, with 9 bases lying between them. This CDR3 comprises 16 residues. Germline V CDR1 and CDR2: KGHSH, LQKENI. Here the CDR3 DNA reads TGTGCCAGCTCACCCAGCGGGACCTCCTATAATTCACCCCTCCACTTT. As protein: CASSPSGTSYNSPLHF.

As to this clone: This sample also contains other DNA sequences that code for the same CDR3. V gene TRBV4-3 combines with J gene TRBJ1-1; D uncertain. CDR1 LGHNA and CDR2 YSLEER come from the germline V gene. Trimming cost V 1 base and J 11 bases, with 11 bases left between them. This CDR3 is 12 amino acids long. The CDR3, as DNA: TGCGCCAGCAGCCAAGGAACATCGGGGGCTTTCTTT. It is translated as CASSQGTSGAFF.

This clone was seen a few times. The rearrangement joins TRBV6-1 to TRBJ2-1; D may be TRBD2 (5 bases). Germline CDR1 and CDR2: MNHNS and SASEGT. Trimming pared 7 bases from V and 5 bases from J, leaving 12 bases between. The CDR3 is 13 amino acids. CDR3 DNA sequence: TGTGCCAGCACGGGGTTTCATAACAATGAGCAGTTCTTC. This sequence encodes CASTGFHNNEQFF.

The genes are TRBV4-3 and TRBJ1-5, with unresolved D. Germline V lookup: CDR1 LGHNA, CDR2 YSLEER. The CDR3 consists of 15 residues. V lost 0 bases and J lost 3, with 9 bases in between. The CDR3 region is CASSQESQINQPQHF. The CDR3 DNA sequence: TGCGCCAGCAGCCAAGAGTCCCAGATCAATCAGCCCCAGCATTTT.

The V call is TRBV5-1, the J call TRBJ1-5; D not certain. This CDR3 comprises 14 residues. In germline, CDR1 is SGHRS, CDR2 YFSETQ. The V end lost 0 bases, the J end lost 7 bases, and 11 bases lay between the germline ends. CDR3 sequence: CASSLVPGMQPQHF. DNA for the CDR3: TGCGCCAGCAGCTTGGTTCCGGGGATGCAGCCCCAGCATTTT.

The rearrangement joins TRBV2 to TRBJ2-7, with 14 nucleotides matching TRBD2. After removal of 4 bases from V and 7 bases from J, the junction contained 3 bases not matched to a gene. Germline V lookup: CDR1 SNHLY, CDR2 FYNNEI. The CDR3 is 14 amino acids. CDR3 DNA sequence: TGTGCCAGCAGTGCCAGGACTAGCGGGGGGGAGCAGTACTTC. Translating gives CASSARTSGGEQYF.

The chain's CDR3 is CAGQGGLQAKGGYTF. The CDR3 DNA reads TGTGCCGGACAGGGGGGGCTCCAAGCAAAGGGCGGCTACACCTTC. The rearrangement joins TRBV6-1 to TRBJ1-2, with 10 nucleotides matching TRBD1. CDR3 length: 15 residues. Trimming took 11 bases from V and 8 from J; bases not matched to a gene: 17. Germline V gene sequence: CDR1 MNHNS, CDR2 SASEGT.